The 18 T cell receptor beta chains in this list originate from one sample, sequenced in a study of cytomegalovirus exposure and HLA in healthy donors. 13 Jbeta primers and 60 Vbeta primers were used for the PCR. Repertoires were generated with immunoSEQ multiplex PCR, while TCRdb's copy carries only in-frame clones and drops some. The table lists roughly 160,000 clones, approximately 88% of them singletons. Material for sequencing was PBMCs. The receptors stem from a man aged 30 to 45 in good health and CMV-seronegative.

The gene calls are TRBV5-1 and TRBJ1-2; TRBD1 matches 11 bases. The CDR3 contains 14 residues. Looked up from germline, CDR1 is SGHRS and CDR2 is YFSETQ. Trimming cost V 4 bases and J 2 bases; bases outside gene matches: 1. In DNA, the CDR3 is TGCGCCAGCAGCCGGACAGGGGGCAACTATGGCTACACCTTC. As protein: CASSRTGGNYGYTF.

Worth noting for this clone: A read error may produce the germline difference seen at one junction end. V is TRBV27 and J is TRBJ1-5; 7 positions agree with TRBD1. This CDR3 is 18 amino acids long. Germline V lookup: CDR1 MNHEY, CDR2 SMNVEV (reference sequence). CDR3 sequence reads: CVSSFQGRTGGSNQPQHF. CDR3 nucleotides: TGTGTCAGCAGTTTTCAGGGGCGGACAGGCGGAAGCAATCAGCCCCAGCATTTT.

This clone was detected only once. The CDR3 reads CASSSRWGLTEAFF. The DNA for the CDR3 is TGTGCCAGCAGCAGCCGTTGGGGGCTGACTGAAGCTTTCTTT. The J gene is TRBJ1-1, the V gene TRBV6-5; tentative D call: TRBD1 (6 bases). CDR1 is MNHEY and CDR2 is SVGAGI in the germline V gene. The V end lost 6 bases, the J end lost 5 bases, and 16 bases lay between the germline ends. The CDR3 runs to 14 residues.

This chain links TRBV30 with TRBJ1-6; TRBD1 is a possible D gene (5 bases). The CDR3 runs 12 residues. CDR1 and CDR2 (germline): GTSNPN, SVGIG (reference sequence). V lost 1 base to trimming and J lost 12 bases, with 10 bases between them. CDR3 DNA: TGTGCCTGGAGTGATACGGGGGGACCCCTCCACTTT. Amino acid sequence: CAWSDTGGPLHF.

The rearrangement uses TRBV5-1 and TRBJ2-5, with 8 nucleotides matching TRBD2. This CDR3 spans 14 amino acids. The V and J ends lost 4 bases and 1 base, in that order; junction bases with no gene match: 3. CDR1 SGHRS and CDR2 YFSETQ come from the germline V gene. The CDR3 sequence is CASSGAGGQETQYF. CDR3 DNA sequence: TGCGCCAGCAGCGGGGCGGGAGGCCAAGAGACCCAGTACTTC.

Here the CDR3 reads CASGQPATNEKLFF. CDR3 nucleotide sequence: TGTGCCAGCGGACAGCCCGCAACTAATGAAAAACTGTTTTTT. The rearrangement joins TRBV6-5 to TRBJ1-4; the D gene is possibly TRBD1 (6 bases). Germline V gives CDR1 MNHEY, CDR2 SVGAGI. The length of the CDR3 is 14 residues. V gave up 8 bases and J gave up 0 bases, with 10 bases separating them.

Here the CDR3 DNA reads TGTGCCAGCAGTGCAGGGGGCAGCAATCAGCCCCAGCATTTT. Its translation is CASSAGGSNQPQHF. This rearrangement joins TRBV25-1 to TRBJ1-5; the match to TRBD1 covers 8 bases. The CDR3 covers 14 residues. With V trimmed by 4 bases and J by 1 base, 0 bases remained unmatched. Germline loops: CDR1 MGHDK, CDR2 SYGVNS.

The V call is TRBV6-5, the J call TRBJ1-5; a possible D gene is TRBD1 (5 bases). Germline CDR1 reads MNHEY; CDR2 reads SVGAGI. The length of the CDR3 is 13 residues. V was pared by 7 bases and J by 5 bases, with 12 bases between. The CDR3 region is CASTRGRYQPQHF. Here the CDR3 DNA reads TGTGCCAGCACCCGGGGGAGATATCAGCCCCAGCATTTT.

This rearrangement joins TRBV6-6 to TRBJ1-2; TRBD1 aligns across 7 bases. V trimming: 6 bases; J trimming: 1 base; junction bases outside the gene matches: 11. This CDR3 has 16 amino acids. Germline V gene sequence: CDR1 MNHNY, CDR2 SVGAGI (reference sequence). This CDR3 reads CASSRGGTADNYGYTF. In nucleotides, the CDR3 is TGTGCCAGCAGCCGCGGGGGGACAGCCGATAACTATGGCTACACCTTC.

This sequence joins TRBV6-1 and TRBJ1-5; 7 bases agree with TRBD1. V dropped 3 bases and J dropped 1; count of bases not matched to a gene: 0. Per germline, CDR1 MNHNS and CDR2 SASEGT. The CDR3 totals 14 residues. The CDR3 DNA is TGTGCCAGCAGTGAGGGACAGAGCAATCAGCCCCAGCATTTT. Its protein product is CASSEGQSNQPQHF.

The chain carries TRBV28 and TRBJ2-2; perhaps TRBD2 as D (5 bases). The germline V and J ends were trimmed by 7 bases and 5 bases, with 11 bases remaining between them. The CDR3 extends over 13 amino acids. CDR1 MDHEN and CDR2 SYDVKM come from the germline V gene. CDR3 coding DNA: TGTGCCAGCACCTCGGGGTTTACCGGGGAGCTGTTTTTT. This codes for CASTSGFTGELFF.

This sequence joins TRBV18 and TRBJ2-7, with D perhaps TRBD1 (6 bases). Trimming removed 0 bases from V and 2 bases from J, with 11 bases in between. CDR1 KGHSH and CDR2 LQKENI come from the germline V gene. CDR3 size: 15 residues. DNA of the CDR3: TGTGCCAGCTCACCACCCGGGACACGTACCTACGAGCAGTACTTC. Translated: CASSPPGTRTYEQYF.

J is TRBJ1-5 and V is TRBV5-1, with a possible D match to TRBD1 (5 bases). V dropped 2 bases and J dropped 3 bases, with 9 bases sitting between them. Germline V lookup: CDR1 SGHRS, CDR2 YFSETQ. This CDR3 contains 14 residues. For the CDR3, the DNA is TGCGCCAGCAGCTTTGACAGTCCCAATCAGCCCCAGCATTTT. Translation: CASSFDSPNQPQHF.

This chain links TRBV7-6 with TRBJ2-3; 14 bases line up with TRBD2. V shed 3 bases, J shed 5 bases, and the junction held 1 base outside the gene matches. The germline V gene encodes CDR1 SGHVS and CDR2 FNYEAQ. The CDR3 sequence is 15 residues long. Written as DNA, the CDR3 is TGTGCCAGCAGCTTGACTAGCGGGAGGGGAGATACGCAGTATTTT. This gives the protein CASSLTSGRGDTQYF.

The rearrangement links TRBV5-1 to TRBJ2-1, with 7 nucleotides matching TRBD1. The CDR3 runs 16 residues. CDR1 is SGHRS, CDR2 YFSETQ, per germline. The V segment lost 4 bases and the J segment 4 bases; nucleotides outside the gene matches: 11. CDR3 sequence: CASSRGQLREYNEQFF. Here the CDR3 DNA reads TGCGCCAGCAGCAGGGGACAGCTCAGAGAGTACAATGAGCAGTTCTTC.

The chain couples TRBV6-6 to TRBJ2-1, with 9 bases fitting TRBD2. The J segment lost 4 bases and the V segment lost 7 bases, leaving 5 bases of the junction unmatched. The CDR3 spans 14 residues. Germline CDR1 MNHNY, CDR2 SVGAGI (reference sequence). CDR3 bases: TGTGCCAGCAAGCGGGAGGCGTCATACAATGAGCAGTTCTTC. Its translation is CASKREASYNEQFF.

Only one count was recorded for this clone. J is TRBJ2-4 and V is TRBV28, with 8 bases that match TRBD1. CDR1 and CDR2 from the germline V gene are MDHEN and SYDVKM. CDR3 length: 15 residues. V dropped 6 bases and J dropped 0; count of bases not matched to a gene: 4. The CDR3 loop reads CASRGQALAKNIQYF. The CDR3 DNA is TGTGCCAGCAGGGGACAGGCCCTAGCCAAAAACATTCAGTACTTC.

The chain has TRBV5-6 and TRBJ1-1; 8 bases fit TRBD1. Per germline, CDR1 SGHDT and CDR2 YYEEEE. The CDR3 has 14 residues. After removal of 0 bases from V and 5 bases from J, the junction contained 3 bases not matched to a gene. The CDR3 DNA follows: TGTGCCAGCAGCTTGGTAGACAGGGGAACTGAAGCTTTCTTT. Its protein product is CASSLVDRGTEAFF.